This T cell receptor beta chain was observed in a study of cytomegalovirus exposure and HLA in healthy donors. Study-wide findings and caveats: Most TCR sequences were uncommon, yet certain public TCRs appeared in many donors.

Concerning this clone: Its antigen is currently unknown.

The primer mix had 60 Vbeta and 13 Jbeta primers. Profiling relied on immunoSEQ multiplex PCR, and the TCRdb table lists in-frame clones only, not all of them. Of around 130,000 clones detected, roughly four fifths appear once; the ten largest clones hold approximately 2.8%. V was trimmed by 2 bases and J by 8 bases, leaving 16 bases between them. Germline CDR1 and CDR2: MNHNS and SASEGT. The CDR3 is made up of 15 amino acids. This receptor was obtained from a boy younger than 10 in good health and CMV-seronegative. This chain joins TRBV6-1 and TRBJ1-5; D call uncertain. Sequencing used PBMCs. This CDR3 is CASSELEGSAEPQHF. The CDR3 DNA reads as TGTGCCAGCAGTGAACTGGAAGGCTCAGCGGAGCCCCAGCATTTT.